This T cell receptor (beta chain) is drawn from a study of cytomegalovirus exposure and HLA in healthy donors. Germline CDR1 is MDHEN and CDR2 is SYDVKM. The CDR3 extends over 12 amino acids. About this clone itself: The antigen is unknown. Relative to the germline gene, one junction end is altered; a read error may explain this.

Notes on the study in general: What a later analysis reportedly showed was that an Asian-associated ancestry cluster had fewer N-insertions than the 666-donor mean.

Vbeta (60) and Jbeta (13) primers were used in the PCR. Only in-frame clones appear in the TCRdb table, and some are missing; sequencing was by immunoSEQ multiplex PCR. Listed are some 53,000 clones; roughly an eighth falls within the top ten. Participants comprised healthy donors of bone marrow. The source is a woman aged 60 to 75 in good health and CMV-seropositive. The J gene is TRBJ1-1, the V gene TRBV28; a weak D match, TRBD1 (6 bases). Sequencing was done on a sample of PBMCs. The CDR3 loop is CASSFQGSEDFF. The CDR3 DNA is TGTGCCAGCAGTTTCCAGGGGTCTGAAGATTTCTTT.